This passage covers 6 T cell receptor beta chains from one sample sequenced in a study of Ad26.COV2.S vaccination and SARS-CoV-2 variants. Treatment given: about 20 received Ad26.COV2.S at low or high dose, single or two shots; roughly five received placebo; per-sample allocation not given. Samples came from day 63 after the first vaccine or placebo injection. The method was immunoSEQ multiplex PCR; TCRdb's version includes in-frame clones alone and lacks a portion of them. The sample contains some 340,000 clones, approximately 86% of which appear only once. The source material was peripheral blood, sampled in a trial of Ad26.COV2.S vaccine versus placebo. The receptors here all came from a person aged 18-65 years who received the Ad26.COV2.S COVID-19 vaccine or a placebo.

This clone was detected ten times or more. The chain recombines TRBV4-1 with TRBJ1-2; the D is unclear. V dropped 8 bases and J dropped 1 base, with 8 bases sitting between them. CDR3 length equals 12 residues. Germline CDR1 MGHRA, CDR2 YSYEKL. In DNA form, the CDR3 reads TGCGCCAGCGGGGATCTTAACTATGGCTACACCTTC. This encodes CASGDLNYGYTF.

This chain connects TRBV6-2 or TRBV6-3 to TRBJ2-5, with D hard to call. This CDR3 contains 13 residues. Trimming pared 5 bases from V and 2 bases from J, leaving 9 bases between. The germline CDR1 and CDR2 sequences are MNHEY and SVGEGT. The chain's CDR3 is CASSRGRQETQYF. The CDR3 bases are TGTGCCAGCAGTCGCGGCAGGCAAGAGACCCAGTACTTC.

The gene calls are TRBV5-1 and TRBJ2-3; 7 bases line up with TRBD2. After removal of 0 bases from V and 4 bases from J, the junction contained 11 bases not matched to a gene. CDR1 is SGHRS and CDR2 is YFSETQ in the germline V gene. The CDR3 is 17 residues long. The CDR3 DNA follows: TGCGCCAGCAGCTTGGGTCGGGCGGGGGATGGGGCAGATACGCAGTATTTT. Translated, it gives CASSLGRAGDGADTQYF.

About this clone itself: The germline gene is not matched at one end of the junction; a read error may be the cause. The CDR3 here is CASSQGTLTGPTHF. The CDR3 nucleotides read TGTGCCAGCAGCCAAGGAACCTTGACAGGCCCAACACACTTC. The rearrangement links TRBV3-1 (or the pseudogene TRBV3-2) to TRBJ1-2; TRBD1 might be the D (6 bases). Germline lookup yields CDR1 LGHDT and CDR2 YNNKEL (reference sequence). CDR3 size: 14 residues.

The V call is TRBV6-5, the J call TRBJ1-2, with TRBD1 matching 8 bases. This CDR3 has 14 residues. V trimming: 4 bases; J trimming: 8 bases; junction bases outside the gene matches: 9. CDR1 MNHEY and CDR2 SVGAGI come from the germline V gene. CDR3 in DNA: TGTGCCAGCAGTTCGGACAGGGTGGTAACGGGCTACACCTTC. Protein sequence: CASSSDRVVTGYTF.

This clone was recorded once. V is TRBV7-2 and J is TRBJ2-1, with D maybe TRBD2 (7 bases). The V gene's germline CDR1 is SGHTA and CDR2 FQGNSA. The CDR3 is 17 residues long. The V gene lost 3 bases and the J gene lost 7 bases, with 22 bases spanning the gap. The CDR3 nucleotides are TGTGCCAGCAGCTTTAGAGGGGGGGGACCCCTGAGGAATGAGCAGTTCTTC. Amino acid sequence: CASSFRGGGPLRNEQFF.